These 8 T cell receptor beta chains originate from one sample sequenced in a study of T cells in Graves' hyperthyroidism and ophthalmopathy. There were TCR beta CDR3 regions amplified from RNA transcripts. HTBI primers were used for first-round RT-PCR of the TCR CDR3. One entry per CDR3 protein, called by TCRdb with MiXCR from the multiplex PCR reads. The table lists fewer than 450,000 distinct CDR3 sequences, about a sixth of them singletons. Sequenced input: blood. Source of these receptors: a woman aged 25 to 39 with Graves' hyperthyroidism that later progressed to Graves' ophthalmopathy.

This clonotype appeared a few times. The V and J genes are TRBV2 and TRBJ2-7, with 13 positions matching TRBD2. V was clipped by 4 bases and J by 7 bases; unmatched bases: 7. Germline V gene lookup returns CDR1 SNHLY and CDR2 FYNNEI. The CDR3 runs 15 residues. As DNA, the CDR3 is TGTGCCAGCAGTGGACGGACTAGCGGGGGTTCGGAGCAGTACTTC. It encodes CASSGRTSGGSEQYF. Full variable domain (rest looked up from reference TRBV2 and TRBJ2-7): EPEVTQTPSHQVTQMGQEVILRCVPISNHLYFYWYRQILGQKVEFLVSFYNNEISEKSEIFDDQFSVERPDGSNFTLKIRSTKLEDSAMYFCASSGRTSGGSEQYFGPGTRLTVT.

This clonotype was recorded at least ten times. The chain combines TRBV7-2 with TRBJ1-2, with TRBD1 matching 9 bases. The trim removed 5 bases at V and 5 bases at J, leaving 6 bases unmatched. The CDR3 loop spans 14 amino acids. CDR1 SGHTA and CDR2 FQGNSA come from the germline V gene. CDR3 loop: CASSQGQGAYGYTF. The CDR3 bases are TGTGCCAGCAGCCAGGGACAGGGAGCGTATGGCTACACCTTC.

This clonotype appeared many times. V is TRBV6-1 and J is TRBJ2-5, with 16 bases identical to TRBD2. Germline V lookup: CDR1 MNHNS, CDR2 SASEGT. After removal of 5 bases from V and 9 bases from J, the junction contained 12 bases not matched to a gene. This CDR3 spans 17 amino acids. This CDR3 is CASSMGLAGGPSRSQYF. The DNA of the CDR3 is TGTGCCAGCAGTATGGGACTAGCGGGGGGGCCCTCACGCTCCCAGTACTTC.

This clonotype occurred many times. The rearrangement uses TRBV11-3 and TRBJ2-3; 8 bases fit TRBD2. CDR3 size: 16 residues. Germline assignment: CDR1 SGHNT and CDR2 YENEEA. V gave up 2 bases and J gave up 0 bases; unmatched junction bases: 4. Here the CDR3 reads CASSLQLAASTDTQYF. The DNA for the CDR3 is TGTGCCAGCAGCTTACAACTAGCGGCTAGCACAGATACGCAGTATTTT.

This clonotype showed up many times. The chain combines TRBV20-1 with TRBJ1-5; 11 nucleotides agree with TRBD1. The germline CDR1 and CDR2 sequences are DFQATT and SNEGSKA (reference sequence). There are 16 residues in the CDR3. V shed 4 bases, J shed 10 bases, and the junction held 15 bases outside the gene matches. This CDR3 reads CSATIPGQGVLGPQHF. CDR3 nucleotides: TGCAGTGCTACCATACCGGGACAGGGGGTTCTAGGCCCCCAGCATTTT.

The chain is built from TRBV20-1 and TRBJ2-5; 10 bases line up with TRBD2. V lost 5 bases, J lost 4 bases, and 7 bases stayed unmatched. The CDR3 loop spans 14 amino acids. Germline CDR1 DFQATT, CDR2 SNEGSKA (reference sequence). The CDR3 DNA is TGCAGTGCTCAGCCTAGCGGGGGTTCAGAGACCCAGTACTTC. It specifies CSAQPSGGSETQYF.

This clonotype was seen ten or more times. This rearrangement joins TRBV4-1 to TRBJ2-7; unclear D gene. Germline V gives CDR1 MGHRA, CDR2 YSYEKL. Trimming shortened V by 3 bases and J by 6 bases, and 12 bases separated the two germline ends. This CDR3 is built from 13 residues. The CDR3 nucleotides are TGCGCCAGCAGCCACCACCGCGAGTTCGAGCAGTACTTC. Encoded protein: CASSHHREFEQYF.

This clonotype was seen at least ten times. V and J are TRBV5-1 and TRBJ1-2; D is ambiguous. The CDR3 consists of 17 residues. V lost 0 bases to trimming and J lost 0 bases, with 15 bases between them. Germline V lookup: CDR1 SGHRS, CDR2 YFSETQ. CDR3 sequence (DNA): TGCGCCAGCAGCTTGGGGTTTTTGGACCCTGCTAACTATGGCTACACCTTC. Translation gives CASSLGFLDPANYGYTF.